A selection of T cell receptor beta chains follows, all from one sample in a study of shared clonotypes between healthy human individuals. Repertoires were generated with immunoSEQ multiplex PCR, while TCRdb's copy carries only in-frame clones and drops some. This table holds hundreds of thousands of clones, about 97% found once. The specimen was memory CD8+ T cells sorted from blood. Every receptor here comes from a man aged 30-40 years in good health. The CDR3 runs from the conserved cysteine through the conserved F or W. D genes are given only for firm matches. Expanded clones get a size class; other rows say once, few or many, or leave the size out.

>NA|TRBV5-1|TRBJ1-2|NA
CASKQGPDYTF
TGCGCCAGCAAACAGGGCCCTGACTACACCTTC
>TRBD2|TRBV5-1|TRBJ2-7|NA
CASSLVGLAPNEQYF
TGCGCCAGCAGCTTGGTGGGACTAGCCCCCAACGAGCAGTACTTC
>NA|TRBV7-6|TRBJ2-1|NA
CASSLSSLDSNEQFF
TGTGCCAGCAGCTTATCGTCGTTAGACTCCAATGAGCAGTTCTTC
>NA|TRBV28|TRBJ1-1|NA
CASSPRALRNTEAFF
TGTGCCAGCAGCCCGCGCGCGCTGCGGAACACTGAAGCTTTCTTT
>TRBD2|TRBV7-9|TRBJ2-1|once
CASSLGLDWVF
TGTGCCAGCAGCTTGGGACTAGATTGGGTCTTC
>NA|TRBV10-3|TRBJ2-6|NA
CAISVNREGANVLTF
TGTGCCATCAGCGTCAACAGGGAAGGGGCCAACGTCCTGACTTTC
>NA|TRBV9|TRBJ1-4|NA
CASSPRRDTGEKLFF
TGTGCCAGCAGCCCCCGTAGGGACACCGGTGAAAAACTGTTTTTT
>NA|TRBV28|TRBJ1-1|NA
CASSPLGEMNTEAFF
TGTGCCAGCAGTCCCCTCGGGGAAATGAACACTGAAGCTTTCTTT
>TRBD2|TRBV19|TRBJ2-7|NA
CASSIVAGGSYEQYF
TGTGCCAGTAGTATAGTAGCGGGAGGGTCCTACGAGCAGTACTTC
>TRBD2|TRBV11-2|TRBJ2-1|NA
CASSRRTSGGNEQFF
TGTGCCAGCAGCCGCCGGACTAGCGGAGGGAATGAGCAGTTCTTC
>NA|TRBV4-1|TRBJ1-1|NA
CASSQDLGRAVNTEAFF
TGCGCCAGCAGCCAAGATTTGGGCAGGGCAGTGAACACTGAAGCTTTCTTT
>TRBD1|TRBV4-1|TRBJ2-2|NA
CASRRTGARGMAGELFF
TGCGCCAGCAGACGTACAGGGGCGAGGGGTATGGCCGGGGAGCTGTTTTTT
>TRBD2|TRBV30|TRBJ2-5|NA
CAWSVLALFQETQYF
TGTGCCTGGAGTGTACTAGCGCTGTTCCAAGAGACCCAGTACTTC
>NA|TRBV10-3|TRBJ2-7|NA
CAISGLDYEQYF
TGTGCCATCAGTGGCCTGGACTACGAGCAGTACTTC
>NA|TRBV19|TRBJ1-2|NA
CASSIHYGYTF
TGTGCCAGTAGTATACACTATGGCTACACCTTC
>TRBD1|TRBV19|TRBJ2-5|NA
CASTGGGETQYF
TGTGCCAGTACAGGGGGCGGGGAGACCCAGTACTTC
>TRBD2|TRBV9|TRBJ2-3|once
CASSVGGLAGPTDTQYF
TGTGCCAGCAGCGTAGGAGGGCTAGCGGGACCGACAGATACGCAGTATTTT
>NA|TRBV2|TRBJ1-4|NA
CASSSRDHNEKLFF
TGTGCCAGCAGTTCGCGGGACCATAATGAAAAACTGTTTTTT
>TRBD2|TRBV18|TRBJ2-7|once
CASSPGTSGSSYEQYF
TGTGCCAGCTCACCCGGGACTAGCGGGAGTAGCTACGAGCAGTACTTC
>NA|TRBV10-3|TRBJ1-5|NA
CAISESGGWSQHF
TGTGCCATCAGTGAGTCTGGCGGCTGGTCCCAGCATTTT
>NA|TRBV28|TRBJ1-5|NA
CASSFGIPRGQPQHF
TGTGCCAGCAGTTTTGGTATCCCAAGGGGTCAGCCCCAGCATTTT
>NA|TRBV27|TRBJ1-1|NA
CASSLRQNTEAFF
TGTGCCAGCAGTTTAAGACAGAACACTGAAGCTTTCTTT
>NA|TRBV6-5|TRBJ1-1|few
CASSYGWTANTEAFF
TGTGCCAGCAGTTATGGATGGACAGCGAACACTGAAGCTTTCTTT
>TRBD2|TRBV10-3|TRBJ2-1|NA
CAIREGLGDWDEQFF
TGTGCCATCAGAGAGGGACTAGGGGATTGGGATGAGCAGTTCTTC
>TRBD2|TRBV7-2|TRBJ2-7|NA
CASSYIAGGSDEQYF
TGTGCCAGCAGCTATATAGCGGGAGGGTCGGACGAGCAGTACTTC
>TRBD1|TRBV12-5|TRBJ2-2|NA
CATGTGETGELFF
TGTGCTACTGGGACAGGGGAAACCGGGGAGCTGTTTTTT
>NA|TRBV7-9|TRBJ2-7|NA
CASSPGGPLVNEQYF
TGTGCCAGCAGCCCCGGGGGGCCTCTCGTCAACGAGCAGTACTTC
>NA|TRBV15|TRBJ1-4|NA
CATSRAEGQRDFNEKLFF
TGTGCCACCAGCCGAGCCGAAGGACAGCGGGATTTTAATGAAAAACTGTTTTTT
>NA|TRBV11-2|TRBJ2-7|NA
CASSLDRYEQYF
TGTGCCAGCAGCTTAGATCGGTACGAGCAGTACTTC
>NA|TRBV19|TRBJ2-7|NA
CASSKGHEQYF
TGTGCCAGTAGTAAGGGACACGAGCAGTACTTC
>TRBD2|TRBV19|TRBJ2-5|NA
CASSHLLAGKGETQYF
TGTGCCAGTAGTCATCTCTTAGCGGGAAAGGGAGAGACCCAGTACTTC
>NA|TRBV11-2|TRBJ2-7|NA
CASSSGSYEQYF
TGTGCCAGCAGCTCCGGGAGCTACGAGCAGTACTTC
>NA|TRBV2|TRBJ2-4|NA
CATSAKNIQYF
TGTGCCACTTCGGCCAAAAACATTCAGTACTTC
>NA|TRBV5-1|TRBJ2-7|NA
CASSLGGDYEQYF
TGCGCCAGCAGCTTGGGGGGCGACTACGAGCAGTACTTC
>TRBD2|TRBV10-3|TRBJ2-1|NA
CAIGPGLAAYNEQFF
TGTGCCATCGGTCCGGGACTAGCGGCCTACAATGAGCAGTTCTTC
>TRBD1|TRBV5-1|TRBJ1-6|NA
CASRWTGRDSPLHF
TGCGCCAGCAGATGGACAGGGAGAGATTCACCCCTCCACTTT
>NA|TRBV7-9|TRBJ2-4|NA
CASSQGLAKNIQYF
TGTGCCAGCAGCCAGGGGTTAGCCAAAAACATTCAGTACTTC
>NA|TRBV2|TRBJ2-7|NA
CASNQGNSYEQYF
TGTGCCAGCAATCAGGGTAACTCCTACGAGCAGTACTTC
>NA|TRBV19|TRBJ2-2|NA
CASNLRSRVNTGELFF
TGTGCCAGTAATTTAAGGTCCAGAGTAAACACCGGGGAGCTGTTTTTT
>NA|TRBV2|TRBJ1-1|NA
CASIDLGGRNTEAFF
TGTGCCAGCATTGATCTAGGGGGTCGAAACACTGAAGCTTTCTTT
>NA|TRBV19|TRBJ2-3|NA
CASSQGRGTDTQYF
TGTGCCAGCTCCCAGGGAAGGGGCACAGATACGCAGTATTTT
>TRBD2|TRBV19|TRBJ2-7|NA
CASSVTSGRPTYEQYF
TGTGCCAGTAGTGTGACTAGCGGGAGGCCCACCTACGAGCAGTACTTC
>TRBD2|TRBV19|TRBJ2-1|NA
CASSRTSGSSYNEQFF
TGTGCCAGTAGTAGGACTAGCGGGAGCTCCTACAATGAGCAGTTCTTC
>TRBD2|TRBV7-2|TRBJ2-2|NA
CASSLRVAGGVTGELFF
TGTGCCAGCAGCTTAAGGGTAGCGGGAGGGGTCACCGGGGAGCTGTTTTTT
>NA|TRBV9|TRBJ1-1|NA
CASSVYMNTEAFF
TGTGCCAGCAGCGTTTATATGAACACTGAAGCTTTCTTT
>NA|TRBV5-1|TRBJ2-3|once
CASSSVGTDTQYF
TGCGCCAGCAGCTCGGTGGGCACAGATACGCAGTATTTT
>TRBD2|TRBV6-1|TRBJ2-3|NA
CASSGNGRALDTQYF
TGTGCCAGCAGTGGAAACGGGAGGGCCCTGGATACGCAGTATTTT
>NA|TRBV10-3|TRBJ1-5|NA
CAISVQGKGAQHF
TGTGCCATCAGTGTTCAGGGCAAAGGGGCCCAGCATTTT
>NA|TRBV14|TRBJ2-7|once
CASSRREALYEQYF
TGTGCCAGCAGCCGCAGGGAGGCCCTCTACGAGCAGTACTTC
>TRBD2|TRBV10-1|TRBJ2-2|NA
CASSERTSGRAENTGELFF
TGCGCCAGCAGTGAAAGGACTAGCGGGAGGGCCGAGAACACCGGGGAGCTGTTTTTT
>NA|TRBV4-2|TRBJ2-5|NA
CASSQDPGEETQYF
TGTGCCAGCAGCCAAGATCCAGGGGAGGAGACCCAGTACTTC
>TRBD2|TRBV7-7|TRBJ2-1|once
CASSLIKGTSGSNEQFF
TGTGCTAGCAGCTTAATTAAAGGTACTAGCGGGAGTAATGAGCAGTTCTTC
>TRBD1|TRBV13|TRBJ2-2|NA
CASSLTGQGAVAGELFF
TGTGCCAGCAGCTTAACGGGACAGGGGGCGGTTGCCGGGGAGCTGTTTTTT
>NA|TRBV18|TRBJ2-1|NA
CASSPSAYNEQFF
TGTGCCAGCTCACCGTCCGCTTACAATGAGCAGTTCTTC
>NA|TRBV7-9|TRBJ1-4|NA
CASSLGPQYNEKLFF
TGTGCCAGCAGCTTAGGCCCACAGTATAATGAAAAACTGTTTTTT
>NA|TRBV5-5|TRBJ2-6|NA
CASRPSGANVLTF
TGTGCCAGCAGACCCTCTGGGGCCAACGTCCTGACTTTC
>NA|TRBV30|TRBJ1-4|NA
CAWSRRGRVWKATNEKLFF
TGTGCCTGGAGCCGTCGGGGGCGAGTATGGAAAGCAACTAATGAAAAACTGTTTTTT
>TRBD2|TRBV6-7|TRBJ2-1|NA
CASSYSGLAGGPVGADEQFF
TGTGCCAGCAGTTACTCCGGACTAGCGGGGGGCCCTGTCGGGGCAGATGAGCAGTTCTTC